The rows below give T cell receptor beta chains drawn from one sample of a study of regulatory T cells in long-lasting Graves disease. TCRdb reprocessed the multiplex PCR reads with MiXCR, giving one entry per CDR3 protein. The table includes hundreds of thousands of distinct CDR3 sequences, 15% to 20% detected once. This sample also appeared in a second study, on T cells in Graves' hyperthyroidism and ophthalmopathy.

The input for sequencing was peripheral blood mononuclear cells (PBMCs), taken at new diagnosis, from a patient treated with antithyroid drugs. The receptors shown here come from a man younger than 30 with Graves disease. CDR3s include the opening cysteine and the closing phenylalanine or tryptophan. D genes are given only for firm matches. Clone sizes are given selectively: once, few, many, or a class where the clone is expanded.

d_gene	v_gene	j_gene	abundance	CDR3nt	CDR3aa
.	TRBV3-1	TRBJ1-4	.	TGTGCCAGCAGTCGGATGAGGGAAAAACTGTTTTTT	CASSRMREKLFF
.	TRBV16	TRBJ2-7	many	TGTGCCAGCAGCCAAGTCCAGACCTACGAGCAGTACTTC	CASSQVQTYEQYF
.	TRBV29-1	TRBJ2-1	few	TGCAGCGTTATCACACAGGTGAGCTCCTACAATGAGCAGTTCTTC	CSVITQVSSYNEQFF
.	TRBV3-1	TRBJ1-1	.	TGTGCCAGCATCCAACAGACAGCAACTGAAGCTTTCTTT	CASIQQTATEAFF
.	TRBV28	TRBJ2-7	many	TGTGCCAGCAGGGCTCCCTGGGGCCACGAGCAGTACTTC	CASRAPWGHEQYF
.	TRBV19	TRBJ2-3	.	TGTGCCAGTAGTACCGGGACTCTCACAGATACGCAGTATTTT	CASSTGTLTDTQYF
.	TRBV20-1	TRBJ2-1	many	TGCAGTGGGGCGGGACCCGACTCCTACAATGAGCAGTTCTTC	CSGAGPDSYNEQFF
.	TRBV11-2	TRBJ1-1	many	TGTGCCAGCAGCTCCACGTGGGGAGACACTGAAGCTTTCTTT	CASSSTWGDTEAFF
.	TRBV7-8	TRBJ2-1	few	TGTGCCAGCAGCTTAGATTCCTTAGACTCAAGGTTCTTC	CASSLDSLDSRFF
.	TRBV7-2	TRBJ2-3	.	TGTGCCAGCAGCTCCTACTGGGGAGGCACAGATACGCAGTATTTT	CASSSYWGGTDTQYF
.	TRBV6-1	TRBJ1-1	few	TGTGCCAGCAGTGAGTTGGGGCACACTGAAGCTTTCTTT	CASSELGHTEAFF
TRBD2	TRBV5-1	TRBJ2-2	few	TGCGCCAGCGGCTTGGGACTAGCGGGAGGATTCACCGGGGAGCTGTTTTTT	CASGLGLAGGFTGELFF
TRBD1	TRBV28	TRBJ1-1	many	TGTGCCAGCAGTTCCCCTGGAGACAGGGGGAGAACTGAAGCTTTCTTT	CASSSPGDRGRTEAFF
TRBD1	TRBV20-1	TRBJ1-1	.	TGCAGTGCTAGAGGACAGGGGGCTATGAACACTGAAGCTTTCTTT	CSARGQGAMNTEAFF
TRBD2	TRBV2	TRBJ2-1	many	TGTGCCACCATAGCGGGTAGTTCCTACAATGAGCAGTTCTTC	CATIAGSSYNEQFF
.	TRBV11-3	TRBJ2-7	.	TGTGCCAGCAGCTTATATCAAGGAGCCTACGAGCAGTACTTC	CASSLYQGAYEQYF
.	TRBV11-3	TRBJ2-7	few	TGTGCCAGCAGCGTTGGGGCGTCCTACGAGCAGTACTTC	CASSVGASYEQYF
.	TRBV12-3/TRBV12-4	TRBJ2-3	many	TGTGCCAGCAGTTTAGCGGGATTGGCGCAGTATTTT	CASSLAGLAQYF
.	TRBV14	TRBJ2-7	.	TGTGCCAGCAGCCAAGAAGGTACGGGGATCATAGCCTACGAGCAGTACTTC	CASSQEGTGIIAYEQYF
.	TRBV13	TRBJ1-2	few	TGTGCCAGCAGCTTGGGAGGGTCGGTCTACGGCTACACCTTC	CASSLGGSVYGYTF
.	TRBV12-3/TRBV12-4	TRBJ2-7	many	TGTGCCAGCAGAAAGCAGGCAGGGGGGACCTACGAGCAGTACTTC	CASRKQAGGTYEQYF
.	TRBV28	TRBJ2-6	many	TGTGCCAGCAGTTTAGAGGTCTCTGGGGCCAACGTCCTGACTTTC	CASSLEVSGANVLTF
.	TRBV20-1	TRBJ2-5	many	TGCAGTGCTAGGGGAGGATTGGAGACCCAGTACTTC	CSARGGLETQYF
TRBD2	TRBV6-1	TRBJ2-7	many	TGTGCCAGCAGTGAAGAAATCCCCGGACTAGCGGTCTACGAGCAGTACTTC	CASSEEIPGLAVYEQYF
.	TRBV7-9	TRBJ2-7	many	TGTGCCATCTCCCCGGGGCTGAAGATTCACGAGCAGTACTTC	CAISPGLKIHEQYF